A single sample is the source of the 17 T cell receptor beta chains below, sequenced in a study of post-analysis software for immune sequencing data. The library was made from cDNA and included unique molecular identifiers. One entry per CDR3 protein results from TCRdb running MiXCR on the PCR reads. The top ten hold approximately 0.55% of the sample, which has over 700,000 distinct CDR3 sequences, roughly 27% seen once. These receptors' antigens are unknown. Broader study findings: With TRBV5-6, TRBV5-1 and TRBV20-1 included, about five TRBV segments were more frequent in patients than in controls.

Sample: blood. The receptors stem from a girl between 5 and 17 years old with multiple sclerosis.

This clonotype was counted between two and nine times. The V call is TRBV5-5, the J call TRBJ2-7; no definite D call. The ends were cut back, 1 base at V and 5 bases at J, with 28 bases in the middle. CDR1 and CDR2 (germline): SGHKS, YYEKEE (reference sequence). This CDR3 contains 19 residues. The CDR3 DNA is TGTGCCAGCAGCTTGTTCGGCCCTCCTCGGAGTACCAGGCACCACGAGCAGTACTTC. Translation gives CASSLFGPPRSTRHHEQYF.

V is TRBV5-5 and J is TRBJ2-3; 13 nucleotides agree with TRBD2. Germline CDR1 SGHKS, CDR2 YYEKEE (reference sequence). The CDR3 totals 18 residues. Germline trimming cut 7 bases from V and 4 bases from J; bases unmatched to any gene: 15. CDR3 in amino acids: CASLSGTSGRARADTQYF. The CDR3 DNA sequence: TGTGCCAGCCTCTCGGGAACTAGCGGGAGGGCCAGGGCAGATACGCAGTATTTT.

The chain is built from TRBV10-3 and TRBJ1-5; maybe TRBD1 (6 bases). The germline V gene has CDR1 ENHRY and CDR2 SYGVKD. V lost 10 bases, J lost 4 bases, and 14 bases lay in between. The CDR3 covers 13 residues. CDR3 amino acids: CATGGHPNQPQHF. CDR3 coding DNA: TGTGCCACCGGGGGACACCCGAATCAGCCCCAGCATTTT.

Turning to this clonotype: Here the CDR3 omits its conserved ending phenylalanine or tryptophan, so a read error is the likely source. The chain is built from TRBV20-1 and TRBJ2-1; 12 bases agree with TRBD2. Germline V CDR1 and CDR2: DFQATT, SNEGSKA (reference sequence). Trimming removed 0 bases from V and 4 bases from J; junction bases left unmatched: 4. The CDR3 spans 16 residues. CDR3 residues: CSARDTSGRTYNEQFV. In DNA form, the CDR3 reads TGCAGTGCTAGAGACACTAGCGGGAGGACATACAATGAGCAGTTCGTC.

The V and J genes are TRBV27 and TRBJ2-1, with D perhaps being TRBD1 or TRBD2 (6 bases each). Germline V gene sequence: CDR1 MNHEY, CDR2 SMNVEV (reference sequence). This CDR3 region has 14 residues. The V gene lost 7 bases and the J gene lost 2 bases, with 12 bases spanning the gap. For the CDR3, the DNA is TGTGCCAGCACAGCGGAGGGGGCCTACAATGAGCAGTTCTTC. Translation: CASTAEGAYNEQFF.

This clonotype was detected only a few times. This rearrangement joins TRBV20-1 to TRBJ2-1; D gene uncertain. Trimming stripped 3 bases from V and 8 bases from J, with 14 bases between. Germline CDR1 and CDR2: DFQATT and SNEGSKA (reference sequence). The CDR3 is 13 amino acids. The CDR3 DNA follows: TGCAGTGCTAGCATAGGATCTTGGGATGAGCAGTTCTTC. Its protein product is CSASIGSWDEQFF.

J is TRBJ2-1 and V is TRBV13; the D gene is possibly TRBD1 (6 bases). V was trimmed by 5 bases and J by 6 bases, leaving 14 bases between them. CDR3 length equals 14 residues. Looked up from germline, CDR1 is PRHDT and CDR2 is FYEKMQ (reference sequence). CDR3 region: CASSTRQALNEQFF. The DNA for the CDR3 is TGTGCCAGCAGCACCCGACAGGCACTCAATGAGCAGTTCTTC.

The CDR3 DNA follows: TGTGCCAGCAGCTTACGGGGGCAGGGAGACGAGCAGTACTTC. Protein product: CASSLRGQGDEQYF. J is TRBJ2-5 and V is TRBV7-9; D could derive from TRBD1 or TRBD2 (6 bases each). The better agreement between TRBJ2-7 and the DNA end casts doubt on the J call. Germline values: CDR1 SEHNR, CDR2 FQNEAQ (reference sequence). The length of the CDR3 is 14 residues.

The J gene is TRBJ2-4, the V gene TRBV4-3; 8 nucleotides match TRBD2. The J call is in doubt because the DNA end fits TRBJ2-7 better. Germline V gene lookup returns CDR1 LGHNA and CDR2 YSLEER. CDR3 size: 17 residues. CDR3 protein: CASSPGGGEGTPYEQYF. As DNA, the CDR3 is TGCGCCAGCAGCCCCGGGGGGGGAGAGGGGACACCTTACGAGCAGTACTTC.

J is TRBJ1-6 and V is TRBV28; 8 bases align to TRBD1. Trimming removed 3 bases from V and 16 bases from J; junction bases left unmatched: 11. Germline loops: CDR1 MDHEN, CDR2 SYDVKM. The CDR3 consists of 14 residues. For the CDR3, the DNA is TGTGCCAGCAGTTTGCTGGCAGGGGGCACTCCTCTCCACTTT. Its translation is CASSLLAGGTPLHF. Supplemented by reference TRBV28 and TRBJ1-6, the full variable domain reads DVKVTQSSRYLVKRTGEKVFLECVQDMDHENMFWYRQDPGLGLRLIYFSYDVKMKEKGDIPEGYSVSREKKERFSLILESASTNQTSMYLCASSLLAGGTPLHFGNGTRLTVT.

The chain links TRBV5-6 to TRBJ2-3, with TRBD2 identical over 9 bases. The CDR3 contains 13 residues. Germline CDR1 SGHDT, CDR2 YYEEEE. V shed 4 bases, J shed 8 bases, and the junction held 5 bases outside the gene matches. The CDR3 here is CASSRGGAATQYF. DNA for the CDR3: TGTGCCAGCAGCCGCGGGGGGGCAGCTACGCAGTATTTT.

This clonotype was seen more than once but under ten times. The chain links TRBV18 to TRBJ2-1, with 7 bases fitting TRBD1. Germline CDR1 reads KGHSH; CDR2 reads LQKENI. The V and J ends lost 2 bases and 8 bases, in that order; junction bases with no gene match: 6. The CDR3 is 14 amino acids. The CDR3 spells CASSPDRVLDEQFF. The CDR3 nucleotides read TGTGCCAGCTCACCAGACAGGGTTTTGGATGAGCAGTTCTTC. Using reference TRBV18 and TRBJ2-1 for the parts outside the CDR3, the full variable domain is NAGVMQNPRHLVRRRGQEARLRCSPMKGHSHVYWYRQLPEEGLKFMVYLQKENIIDESGMPKERFSAEFPKEGPSILRIQQVVRGDSAAYFCASSPDRVLDEQFFGPGTRLTVL.

This clonotype has just a few counts. The gene calls are TRBV28 and TRBJ1-5; D remains unclear. Germline CDR1 is MDHEN and CDR2 is SYDVKM. V lost 6 bases and J lost 1, with 13 bases in between. This CDR3 is built from 15 residues. CDR3 amino acids: CASRPRRISNQPQHF. The DNA for the CDR3 is TGTGCCAGCAGACCCCGACGGATAAGCAATCAGCCCCAGCATTTT.

The chain joins TRBV6-2 or TRBV6-3 to TRBJ2-7; D possibly corresponds to TRBD2 (6 bases). Germline V gene lookup returns CDR1 MNHEY and CDR2 SVGEGT. The CDR3 is made up of 14 amino acids. Trimming left V 4 bases short and J 5 bases short, with 15 bases between. The CDR3 sequence: CASSSSQGGHEQYF. CDR3 DNA sequence: TGTGCCAGCAGTTCCTCCCAGGGAGGCCACGAGCAGTACTTC.

V and J are TRBV7-2 and TRBJ2-5; 9 positions match TRBD2. Trimming removed 5 bases from V and 4 bases from J; junction bases left unmatched: 8. CDR1 and CDR2 (germline): SGHTA, FQGNSA. This CDR3 region has 15 residues. The CDR3 sequence: CASSRMPGLAETQYF. CDR3 DNA sequence: TGTGCCAGCAGCCGGATGCCGGGACTAGCAGAGACCCAGTACTTC.

This clonotype was seen many times. V and J are TRBV6-1 and TRBJ2-1, with D tentatively TRBD2 (6 bases). Trimming took 2 bases from V and 9 from J, leaving 14 bases between them. CDR1 and CDR2 from the germline V gene are MNHNS and SASEGT. The CDR3 runs 14 residues. CDR3 sequence: CASSESWVGGEQFF. CDR3 DNA sequence: TGTGCCAGCAGTGAAAGCTGGGTCGGGGGTGAGCAGTTCTTC.

This clonotype was detected ten times or more. This rearrangement joins TRBV27 to TRBJ1-6; D gene uncertain. In germline, CDR1 is MNHEY, CDR2 SMNVEV (reference sequence). The CDR3 extends over 14 amino acids. V was pared by 2 bases and J by 0 bases, with 2 bases between. This CDR3 reads CASSLSSYNSPLHF. Written as DNA, the CDR3 is TGTGCCAGCAGTTTAAGCTCCTATAATTCACCCCTCCACTTT.